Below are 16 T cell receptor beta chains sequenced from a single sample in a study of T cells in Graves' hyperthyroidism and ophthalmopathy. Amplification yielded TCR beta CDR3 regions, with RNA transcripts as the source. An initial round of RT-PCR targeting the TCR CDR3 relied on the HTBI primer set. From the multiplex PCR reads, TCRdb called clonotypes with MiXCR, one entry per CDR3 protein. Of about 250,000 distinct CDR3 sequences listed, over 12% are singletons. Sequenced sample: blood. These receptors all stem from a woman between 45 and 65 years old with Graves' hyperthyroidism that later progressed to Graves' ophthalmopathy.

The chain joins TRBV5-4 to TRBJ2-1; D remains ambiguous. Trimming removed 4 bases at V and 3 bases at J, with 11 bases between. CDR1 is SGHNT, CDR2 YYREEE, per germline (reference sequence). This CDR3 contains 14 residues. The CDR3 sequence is CASSPHENYNEQFF. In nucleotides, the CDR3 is TGTGCCAGCAGCCCCCACGAGAACTACAATGAGCAGTTCTTC.

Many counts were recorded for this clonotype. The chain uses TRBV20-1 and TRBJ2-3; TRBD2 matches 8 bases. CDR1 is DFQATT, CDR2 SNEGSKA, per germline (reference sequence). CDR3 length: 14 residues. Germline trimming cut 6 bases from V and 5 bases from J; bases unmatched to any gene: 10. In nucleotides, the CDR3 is TGCAGTGCGAGGGGACCGGGAGGGGGAGATACGCAGTATTTT. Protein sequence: CSARGPGGGDTQYF.

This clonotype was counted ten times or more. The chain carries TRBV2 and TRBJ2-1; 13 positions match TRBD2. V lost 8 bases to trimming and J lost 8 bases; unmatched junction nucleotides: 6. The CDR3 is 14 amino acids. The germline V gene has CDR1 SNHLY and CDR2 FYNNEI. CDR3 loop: CASRRTSGGYEQFF. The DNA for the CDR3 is TGTGCCAGCCGGCGGACTAGCGGGGGCTATGAGCAGTTCTTC.

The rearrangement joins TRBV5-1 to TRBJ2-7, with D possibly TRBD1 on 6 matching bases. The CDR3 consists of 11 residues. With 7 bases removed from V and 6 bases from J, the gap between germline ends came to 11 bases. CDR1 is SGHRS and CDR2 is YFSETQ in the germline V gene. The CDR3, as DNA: TGCGCCAGCGAGATAGGGGGCGAGCAGTACTTC. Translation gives CASEIGGEQYF. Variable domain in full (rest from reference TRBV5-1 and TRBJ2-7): KAGVTQTPRYLIKTRGQQVTLSCSPISGHRSVSWYQQTPGQGLQFLFEYFSETQRNKGNFPGRFSGRQFSNSRSEMNVSTLELGDSALYLCASEIGGEQYFGPGTRLTVT.

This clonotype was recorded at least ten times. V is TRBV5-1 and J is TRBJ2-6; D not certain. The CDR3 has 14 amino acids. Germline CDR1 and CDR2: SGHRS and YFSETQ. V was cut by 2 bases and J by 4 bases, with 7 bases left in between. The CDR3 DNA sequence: TGCGCCAGCAGCTTCGCGGCCGGGGCCAACGTCCTGACTTTC. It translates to CASSFAAGANVLTF. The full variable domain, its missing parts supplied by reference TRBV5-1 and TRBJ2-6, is KAGVTQTPRYLIKTRGQQVTLSCSPISGHRSVSWYQQTPGQGLQFLFEYFSETQRNKGNFPGRFSGRQFSNSRSEMNVSTLELGDSALYLCASSFAAGANVLTFGAGSRLTVL.

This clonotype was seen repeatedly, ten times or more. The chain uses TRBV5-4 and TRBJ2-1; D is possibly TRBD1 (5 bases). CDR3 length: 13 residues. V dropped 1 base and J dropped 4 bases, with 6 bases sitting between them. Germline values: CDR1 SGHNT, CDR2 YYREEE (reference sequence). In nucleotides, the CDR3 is TGTGCCAGCAGCTTGAAGGGGTACAATGAGCAGTTCTTC. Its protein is CASSLKGYNEQFF.

The DNA for the CDR3 is TGTGCCAGCAGCCGAGGGGCACTTACTAACAATGAGCAGTTCTTC. It is translated as CASSRGALTNNEQFF. The genes are TRBV5-6 and TRBJ2-1; D is tentatively TRBD1 or TRBD2 (5 bases each). Germline loops: CDR1 SGHDT, CDR2 YYEEEE. This CDR3 is built from 15 residues. Between the trimmed V and J ends, which lost 4 bases and 5 bases, there was a span of 16 bases. The full variable domain, rest sourced from reference TRBV5-6 and TRBJ2-1, is DAGVTQSPTHLIKTRGQQVTLRCSPKSGHDTVSWYQQALGQGPQFIFQYYEEEERQRGNFPDRFSGHQFPNYSSELNVNALLLGDSALYLCASSRGALTNNEQFFGPGTRLTVL.

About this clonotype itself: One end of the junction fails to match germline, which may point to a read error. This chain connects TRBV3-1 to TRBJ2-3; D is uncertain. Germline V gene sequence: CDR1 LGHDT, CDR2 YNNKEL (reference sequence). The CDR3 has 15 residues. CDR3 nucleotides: TGTGCCGGCAGCCAGTCTTACTCAGGCGCAGATACGCAGTATTTT. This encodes CAGSQSYSGADTQYF.

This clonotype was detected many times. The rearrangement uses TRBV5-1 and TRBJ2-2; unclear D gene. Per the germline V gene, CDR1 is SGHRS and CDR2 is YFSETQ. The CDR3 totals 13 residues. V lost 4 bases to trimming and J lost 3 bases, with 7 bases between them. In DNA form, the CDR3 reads TGCGCCAGCAGCGGTCTGGACACCGGGGAGCTGTTTTTT. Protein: CASSGLDTGELFF.

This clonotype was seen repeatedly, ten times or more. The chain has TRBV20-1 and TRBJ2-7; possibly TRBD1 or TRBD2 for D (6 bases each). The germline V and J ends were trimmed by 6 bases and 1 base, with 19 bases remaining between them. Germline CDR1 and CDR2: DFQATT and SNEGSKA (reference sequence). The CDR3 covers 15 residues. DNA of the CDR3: TGCAGTGCCATCAATGGCGGGGACAATTCCTACGAGCAGTACTTC. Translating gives CSAINGGDNSYEQYF.

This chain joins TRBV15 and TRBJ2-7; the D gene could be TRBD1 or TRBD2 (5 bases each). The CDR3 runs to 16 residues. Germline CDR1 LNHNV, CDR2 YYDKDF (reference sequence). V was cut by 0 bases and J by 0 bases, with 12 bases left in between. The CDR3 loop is CATSRDGTESSYEQYF. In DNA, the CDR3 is TGTGCCACCAGCAGAGATGGGACGGAGAGCTCCTACGAGCAGTACTTC.

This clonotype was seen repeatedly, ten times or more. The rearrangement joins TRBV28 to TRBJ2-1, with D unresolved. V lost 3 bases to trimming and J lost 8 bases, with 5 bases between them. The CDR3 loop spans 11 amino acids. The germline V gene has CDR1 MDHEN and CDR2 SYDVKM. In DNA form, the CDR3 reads TGTGCCAGCAGTTTTGGGTATGAGCAGTTCTTC. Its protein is CASSFGYEQFF.

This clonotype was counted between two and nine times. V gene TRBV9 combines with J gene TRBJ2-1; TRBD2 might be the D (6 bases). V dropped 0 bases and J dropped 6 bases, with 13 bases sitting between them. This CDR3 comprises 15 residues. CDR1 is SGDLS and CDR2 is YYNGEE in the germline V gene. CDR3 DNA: TGTGCCAGCAGCGTAGTGCTAGCGAGAGTCAATGAGCAGTTCTTC. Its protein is CASSVVLARVNEQFF.

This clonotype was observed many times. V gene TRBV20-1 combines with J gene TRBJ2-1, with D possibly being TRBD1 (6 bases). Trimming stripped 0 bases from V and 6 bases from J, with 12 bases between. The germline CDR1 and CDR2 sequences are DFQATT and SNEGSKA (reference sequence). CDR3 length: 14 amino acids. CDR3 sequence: CSARDRGQLNEQFF. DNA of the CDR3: TGCAGTGCTAGAGATCGCGGACAGCTCAATGAGCAGTTCTTC.

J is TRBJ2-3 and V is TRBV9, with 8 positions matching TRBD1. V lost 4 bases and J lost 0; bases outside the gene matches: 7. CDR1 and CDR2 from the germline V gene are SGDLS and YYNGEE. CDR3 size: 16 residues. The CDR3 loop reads CASSPQGAWSTDTQYF. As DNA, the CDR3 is TGTGCCAGCAGCCCCCAGGGGGCATGGAGCACAGATACGCAGTATTTT.

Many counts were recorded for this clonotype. The CDR3 DNA sequence: TGCAGTGCCCTAGAGTCAGTGAACACTGAAGCTTTCTTT. Protein product: CSALESVNTEAFF. The chain is built from TRBV20-1 and TRBJ1-1; D is unclear. V was shortened by 6 bases and J by 0 bases, with 11 bases between the two germline ends. CDR1 and CDR2 from the germline V gene are DFQATT and SNEGSKA (reference sequence). The CDR3 covers 13 residues.